Listed below are T cell receptor beta chains from one sample, sequenced in a study of T cells in Graves' hyperthyroidism and ophthalmopathy. TCRdb reanalysed the multiplex PCR reads using MiXCR and keeps one entry per CDR3 protein. In the table there are about 620,000 distinct CDR3 sequences, 15% to 20% of which are singletons. Sequencing was carried out using blood. Receptors originate from a woman in her 30s with Graves' hyperthyroidism. CDR3s include the opening cysteine and the closing phenylalanine or tryptophan. Each record gives: J gene, V gene, clone size, D gene, CDR3 protein, CDR3 DNA. D genes are given only for firm matches. Size values are once, few and many counts, or a class for expanded clones, and some rows have none.

J gene: TRBJ2-1; V gene: TRBV20-1; clone size: many; D gene: TRBD1; CDR3 protein: CSARDVGQGYNEQFF; CDR3 DNA: TGCAGTGCTAGAGATGTTGGACAGGGCTACAATGAGCAGTTCTTC
J gene: TRBJ1-4; V gene: TRBV6-1; clone size: -; D gene: -; CDR3 protein: CASLDPPTNEKLFF; CDR3 DNA: TGTGCCAGCCTTGACCCCCCAACTAATGAAAAACTGTTTTTT
J gene: TRBJ2-7; V gene: TRBV9; clone size: -; D gene: TRBD1; CDR3 protein: CASSVAIGQGYEQYF; CDR3 DNA: TGTGCCAGCAGCGTAGCTATAGGACAGGGATACGAGCAGTACTTC
J gene: TRBJ1-5; V gene: TRBV6-2/TRBV6-3; clone size: -; D gene: -; CDR3 protein: CASSADGRSNQPQHF; CDR3 DNA: TGTGCCAGCAGTGCTGACGGAAGAAGCAATCAGCCCCAGCATTTT
J gene: TRBJ1-1; V gene: TRBV29-1; clone size: few; D gene: -; CDR3 protein: CSVVRSNTEAFF; CDR3 DNA: TGCAGCGTTGTTCGATCGAACACTGAAGCTTTCTTT
J gene: TRBJ2-3; V gene: TRBV19; clone size: -; D gene: -; CDR3 protein: CASSMGFGADTQYF; CDR3 DNA: TGTGCCAGTAGTATGGGTTTTGGCGCAGATACGCAGTATTTT
J gene: TRBJ2-7; V gene: TRBV2; clone size: many; D gene: -; CDR3 protein: CARSGGSEQYF; CDR3 DNA: TGTGCCAGGAGTGGCGGTAGCGAGCAGTACTTC
J gene: TRBJ2-5; V gene: TRBV29-1; clone size: many; D gene: TRBD2; CDR3 protein: CSATLYPTGRGSQETQYF; CDR3 DNA: TGCAGCGCAACCCTCTACCCCACCGGGCGCGGGAGCCAAGAGACCCAGTACTTC
J gene: TRBJ1-6; V gene: TRBV19; clone size: once; D gene: -; CDR3 protein: CASSITGESPLHF; CDR3 DNA: TGTGCCAGTAGTATAACGGGGGAATCACCCCTCCACTTT
J gene: TRBJ1-4; V gene: TRBV12-3/TRBV12-4; clone size: -; D gene: TRBD1; CDR3 protein: CASSTGQGAKLFF; CDR3 DNA: TGTGCCAGCAGTACGGGACAGGGAGCAAAACTGTTTTTT
J gene: TRBJ2-1; V gene: TRBV19; clone size: few; D gene: TRBD2; CDR3 protein: CASSISGLAGNEQFF; CDR3 DNA: TGTGCCAGTAGTATATCGGGACTAGCGGGCAATGAGCAGTTCTTC
J gene: TRBJ2-5; V gene: TRBV7-9; clone size: many; D gene: -; CDR3 protein: CARTPGRPQETQYF; CDR3 DNA: TGTGCCAGGACCCCTGGCAGGCCGCAAGAGACCCAGTACTTC
J gene: TRBJ1-2; V gene: TRBV9; clone size: -; D gene: -; CDR3 protein: CASSPTGRPGYTF; CDR3 DNA: TGTGCCAGCAGCCCAACCGGACGACCCGGCTACACCTTC
J gene: TRBJ1-3; V gene: TRBV3-1; clone size: many; D gene: -; CDR3 protein: CASSLSGSSGNTIYF; CDR3 DNA: TGTGCCAGCAGCCTCTCAGGGAGCTCTGGAAACACCATATATTTT
J gene: TRBJ1-2; V gene: TRBV6-1; clone size: few; D gene: -; CDR3 protein: CAGKTGTNYGYTF; CDR3 DNA: TGTGCCGGCAAGACAGGCACCAACTATGGCTACACCTTC
J gene: TRBJ2-7; V gene: TRBV5-6; clone size: -; D gene: -; CDR3 protein: CASSLPGNYEQYF; CDR3 DNA: TGTGCCAGCAGCTTGCCGGGAAACTACGAGCAGTACTTC
J gene: TRBJ1-2; V gene: TRBV7-9; clone size: -; D gene: -; CDR3 protein: CASSSMGPGVNYGYTF; CDR3 DNA: TGTGCCAGCAGCTCTATGGGCCCAGGGGTTAACTATGGCTACACCTTC
J gene: TRBJ2-2; V gene: TRBV24-1; clone size: many; D gene: -; CDR3 protein: CATSALTETGELFF; CDR3 DNA: TGTGCCACCAGTGCCCTGACAGAGACCGGGGAGCTGTTTTTT
J gene: TRBJ2-3; V gene: TRBV12-5; clone size: -; D gene: -; CDR3 protein: CASGLVSLVGTDTQYF; CDR3 DNA: TGTGCTAGTGGTTTGGTCTCACTAGTGGGCACAGATACGCAGTATTTT
J gene: TRBJ1-5; V gene: TRBV10-3; clone size: many; D gene: TRBD1; CDR3 protein: CAISEGQGSNQPQHF; CDR3 DNA: TGTGCCATCAGTGAGGGACAGGGGAGCAATCAGCCCCAGCATTTT
J gene: TRBJ1-2; V gene: TRBV19; clone size: few; D gene: -; CDR3 protein: CASRTGDGNYGYTF; CDR3 DNA: TGTGCCAGTAGAACCGGGGACGGAAACTATGGCTACACCTTC
J gene: TRBJ2-2; V gene: TRBV28; clone size: many; D gene: TRBD2; CDR3 protein: CASSLSTSGTNTGELFF; CDR3 DNA: TGTGCCAGCAGTTTATCGACTAGCGGGACTAACACCGGGGAGCTGTTTTTT
J gene: TRBJ2-1; V gene: TRBV14; clone size: many; D gene: -; CDR3 protein: CASSHRRAGNEQFF; CDR3 DNA: TGTGCCAGCAGCCATAGACGAGCGGGCAATGAGCAGTTCTTC
J gene: TRBJ2-5; V gene: TRBV7-9; clone size: -; D gene: -; CDR3 protein: CASSSQRETQYF; CDR3 DNA: TGTGCCAGCAGCTCCCAGCGGGAGACCCAGTACTTC
J gene: TRBJ2-1; V gene: TRBV10-2; clone size: few; D gene: -; CDR3 protein: CASSHSLRYNEQFF; CDR3 DNA: TGCGCCAGCAGCCACTCGTTACGCTACAATGAGCAGTTCTTC
J gene: TRBJ2-1; V gene: TRBV29-1; clone size: few; D gene: -; CDR3 protein: CSVGGLEQFF; CDR3 DNA: TGCAGCGTTGGGGGATTAGAGCAGTTCTTC